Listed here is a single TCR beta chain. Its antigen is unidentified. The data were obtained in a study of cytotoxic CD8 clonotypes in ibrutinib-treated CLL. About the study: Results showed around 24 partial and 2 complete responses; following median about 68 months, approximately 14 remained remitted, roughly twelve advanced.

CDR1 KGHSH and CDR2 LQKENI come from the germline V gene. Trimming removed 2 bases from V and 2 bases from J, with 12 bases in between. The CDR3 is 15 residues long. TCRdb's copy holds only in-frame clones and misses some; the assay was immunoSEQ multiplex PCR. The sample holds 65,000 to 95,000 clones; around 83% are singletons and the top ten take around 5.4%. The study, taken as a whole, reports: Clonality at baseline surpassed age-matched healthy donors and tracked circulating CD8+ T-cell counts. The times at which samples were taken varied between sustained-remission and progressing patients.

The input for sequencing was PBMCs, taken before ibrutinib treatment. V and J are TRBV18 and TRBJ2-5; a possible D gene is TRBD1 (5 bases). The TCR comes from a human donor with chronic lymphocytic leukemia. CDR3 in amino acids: CASSPNRQPQETQYF. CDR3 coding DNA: TGTGCCAGCTCACCAAACAGACAGCCGCAAGAGACCCAGTACTTC.